A single sample is the source of the 23 T cell receptor beta chains below, sequenced in a study of metastatic and nonmetastatic thyroid tumors (TCRdb year 2020). None of the patients had been given any treatment before thyroid surgery. The receptor library was made with PCR. Sequencing relied on an Illumina HiSeq 4000. Clones were called with MiXCR by TCRdb after fastp trimmed the public reads at Q25, and only in-frame beta chains were retained. This sample comprises about 93,000 clones, over 9.5% of them detected only once. Around 11% of the sample belongs to the ten largest clones. The sample taken for sequencing was blood. All receptors derive from a female donor with papillary thyroid cancer or a benign thyroid nodule (not recorded which). Some clones in this sample may be carry-over from other donors' samples.

Of note for this clone: A read error may explain this, as a much larger clone is one base away. The gene calls are TRBV12-3 or TRBV12-4 and TRBJ1-2, with no clear D. The CDR3 is made up of 13 amino acids. The CDR3 coding sequence is TGTGCCAGCATTTTAACGGAGATCTCGGGCTACACCTTC. Its translation is CASILTEISGYTF.

This clone has only one observation. This CDR3 reads CASRRLGEEAKGGHYEQYF. DNA of the CDR3: TGTGCCAGCAGACGACTCGGAGAAGAGGCTAAAGGGGGCCACTACGAGCAGTACTTC. This chain connects TRBV13 to TRBJ2-7, with TRBD1 matching over 7 bases. The CDR3 consists of 19 residues. Germline lookup yields CDR1 PRHDT and CDR2 FYEKMQ (reference sequence). V lost 6 bases to trimming and J lost 3 bases; unmatched junction nucleotides: 23.

The rearrangement uses TRBV28 and TRBJ1-5; D unresolved. Germline lookup yields CDR1 MDHEN and CDR2 SYDVKM. This CDR3 region has 17 residues. V lost 7 bases to trimming and J lost 6 bases, with 25 bases between them. This CDR3 is CASISFLGRLVVQPQHF. The CDR3 DNA is TGTGCCAGCATCTCCTTTCTTGGGAGGTTGGTGGTTCAGCCCCAGCATTTT.

This clone was observed many times. The chain employs TRBV5-1 and TRBJ1-1; no firm D call. This CDR3 spans 15 amino acids. The V gene lost 4 bases and the J gene lost 3 bases, with 16 bases spanning the gap. Germline V lookup: CDR1 SGHRS, CDR2 YFSETQ. In nucleotides, the CDR3 is TGCGCCAGCAGCCCCCAAACAGTAACCGACACTGAAGCTTTCTTT. This codes for CASSPQTVTDTEAFF.

This clone showed up just a few times. The chain has TRBV27 and TRBJ2-7, with 8 bases identical to TRBD2. V lost 5 bases and J lost 6; bases outside the gene matches: 12. The CDR3 sequence is 15 residues long. CDR1 MNHEY and CDR2 SMNVEV come from the germline V gene (reference sequence). The CDR3 DNA is TGTGCCAGCAGTCTGACTAGCGTGAGGGCCGTCGAGCAGTACTTC. Translation gives CASSLTSVRAVEQYF.

This clone has at least ten counts. The chain is built from TRBV20-1 and TRBJ2-1, with TRBD2 as a possible D gene (5 bases). Trimming took off 5 bases at V and 8 bases at J, with 22 bases between the two ends. Germline CDR1 reads DFQATT; CDR2 reads SNEGSKA (reference sequence). The CDR3 sequence is 15 residues long. The CDR3: CSARDYRTAYYEQFF. CDR3 nucleotide sequence: TGCAGTGCTCGCGACTATAGAACGGCATACTATGAGCAGTTCTTC.

This clone appeared many times. The chain uses TRBV14 and TRBJ1-1; possible D gene TRBD1, 5 bases. This CDR3 comprises 13 residues. Germline V gives CDR1 SGHDN, CDR2 FVKESK. V was cut by 5 bases and J by 11 bases, with 18 bases left in between. The DNA of the CDR3 is TGTGCCAGCAGCTCAGGAACGGGGGTTAGGGCTTTCTTT. It translates to CASSSGTGVRAFF.

This clone was picked up many times. This chain uses TRBV19 with TRBJ1-5; D gene ambiguous. The CDR3 consists of 15 residues. Germline values: CDR1 LNHDA, CDR2 SQIVND (reference sequence). Trimming removed 7 bases from V and 2 bases from J, with 15 bases in between. CDR3 loop: CASTPRNLRNQPQHF. In nucleotides, the CDR3 is TGTGCCAGTACCCCGAGGAATTTGCGCAATCAGCCCCAGCATTTT. Full variable domain (missing parts from reference TRBV19 and TRBJ1-5): DGGITQSPKYLFRKEGQNVTLSCEQNLNHDAMYWYRQDPGQGLRLIYYSQIVNDFQKGDIAEGYSVSREKKESFPLTVTSAQKNPTAFYLCASTPRNLRNQPQHFGDGTRLSIL.

This clone was counted only a few times. V usage is TRBV10-3 and J usage is TRBJ2-3, with TRBD2 matching 9 bases. Germline lookup yields CDR1 ENHRY and CDR2 SYGVKD. The CDR3 length is 16 residues. Trimming took 3 bases from V and 3 from J; bases not matched to a gene: 7. The CDR3 DNA follows: TGTGCCATCAGTGAATGGTCCAGCGGGAGGACAGATACGCAGTATTTT. Amino acids: CAISEWSSGRTDTQYF.

This clone appeared a few times. The junction departs from the called germline gene at one end, perhaps through a read error. The chain combines TRBV11-2 with TRBJ2-7; the D gene is possibly TRBD2 (5 bases). The CDR3 totals 14 residues. Germline CDR1 SGHAT, CDR2 FQNNGV. Written as DNA, the CDR3 is TGTGCCAGCAGATTAGACGACACTAGGGACGAGCAGTACTTC. It codes for CASRLDDTRDEQYF.

This clone occurred a few times. The V and J genes are TRBV12-5 and TRBJ2-5, with D possibly being TRBD1 (5 bases). CDR1 LGHNT and CDR2 FRNRAP come from the germline V gene. Trimming cost V 4 bases and J 1 base, with 13 bases left between them. CDR3 length: 15 residues. The DNA for the CDR3 is TGTGCTAGTGGTTCCAAGACAGCACCCCAAGAGACCCAGTACTTC. This sequence encodes CASGSKTAPQETQYF.

This clone has a count of ten or more. J is TRBJ2-5 and V is TRBV15; 8 bases agree with TRBD1. CDR1 is LNHNV and CDR2 is YYDKDF in the germline V gene (reference sequence). V trimming: 0 bases; J trimming: 3 bases; junction bases outside the gene matches: 9. The CDR3 is 17 amino acids. The CDR3 sequence: CATSRDLGRGREETQYF. The DNA for the CDR3 is TGTGCCACCAGCAGAGATCTGGGCAGGGGGCGCGAAGAGACCCAGTACTTC.

Many counts were recorded for this clone. As DNA, the CDR3 is TGTGCCAGCAGTGACGAGCGGGAGGGCTCCGAGCAGTACTTC. This encodes CASSDEREGSEQYF. The V call is TRBV2, the J call TRBJ2-7; 10 bases are shared with TRBD2. V lost 3 bases to trimming and J lost 6 bases; unmatched junction nucleotides: 5. This CDR3 has 14 residues. The germline CDR1 and CDR2 sequences are SNHLY and FYNNEI.

This clone was seen repeatedly, ten times or more. V and J are TRBV2 and TRBJ1-6, with D unresolved. Trimming pared 7 bases from V and 6 bases from J, leaving 10 bases between. This CDR3 has 13 amino acids. Germline CDR1 is SNHLY and CDR2 is FYNNEI. The CDR3 loop reads CASKGEFNSPLHF. The DNA for the CDR3 is TGTGCCAGCAAAGGCGAATTTAATTCACCCCTCCACTTT.

This sequence joins TRBV12-3 or TRBV12-4 and TRBJ2-1; D assignment may be TRBD1 or TRBD2 (6 bases each). V was shortened by 3 bases and J by 8 bases, with 26 bases between the two germline ends. This CDR3 comprises 18 residues. DNA for the CDR3: TGTGCCAGCAGTTTCTGGGGTCGGGGGCTGAAATTCACGGATGAGCAGTTCTTC. This sequence encodes CASSFWGRGLKFTDEQFF.

The sample holds many counts of this clone. The V gene is TRBV28, the J gene TRBJ2-5; possible D gene TRBD1, 6 bases. Germline V gene data show CDR1 as MDHEN and CDR2 as SYDVKM. The CDR3 loop spans 15 amino acids. V shed 7 bases and J shed 4 bases, with 19 bases lying between them. The CDR3 protein is CASIASGAGAETQYF. DNA of the CDR3: TGTGCCAGCATCGCCTCCGGTGCAGGGGCAGAGACCCAGTACTTC.

This clone was seen at least ten times. The V gene is TRBV19, the J gene TRBJ2-1; possible D gene TRBD2, 5 bases. This CDR3 is built from 14 residues. Trimming shortened V by 5 bases and J by 13 bases, and 21 bases separated the two germline ends. Per germline, CDR1 LNHDA and CDR2 SQIVND (reference sequence). The DNA of the CDR3 is TGTGCCAGTAGTTCACCTCAGAGGGATCAACCCCAGTTCTTC. Translating gives CASSSPQRDQPQFF.

This clone was picked up many times. The chain couples TRBV5-5 to TRBJ1-2; no clear D gene. V was cut by 0 bases and J by 8 bases, with 17 bases left in between. This CDR3 contains 15 residues. Germline V CDR1 and CDR2: SGHKS, YYEKEE (reference sequence). Here the CDR3 reads CASSLVAVQISGYTF. The CDR3 bases are TGTGCCAGCAGCTTGGTGGCAGTTCAGATTTCGGGCTACACCTTC.

This clone appeared many times. The V gene is TRBV7-2, the J gene TRBJ2-3; D remains ambiguous. CDR1 is SGHTA and CDR2 is FQGNSA in the germline V gene. The CDR3 runs 13 residues. The ends were cut back, 4 bases at V and 4 bases at J, with 9 bases in the middle. CDR3 in amino acids: CASSSRIADTQYF. As DNA, the CDR3 is TGTGCCAGCAGCTCTAGGATTGCAGATACGCAGTATTTT. The variable domain in full, completed from reference TRBV7-2 and TRBJ2-3, reads GAGVSQSPSNKVTEKGKDVELRCDPISGHTALYWYRQSLGQGLEFLIYFQGNSAPDKSGLPSDRFSAERTGGSVSTLTIQRTQQEDSAVYLCASSSRIADTQYFGPGTRLTVL.

At least ten counts were recorded for this clone. The V call is TRBV5-1, the J call TRBJ2-3; D is perhaps TRBD1 (6 bases). This CDR3 is built from 15 residues. CDR1 and CDR2 (germline): SGHRS, YFSETQ. V lost 3 bases, J lost 6 bases, and 17 bases lay in between. The CDR3 loop reads CASSSAPQGMDTQYF. The CDR3 coding sequence is TGCGCCAGCAGCTCAGCCCCACAGGGAATGGATACGCAGTATTTT. Full variable domain (missing parts from reference TRBV5-1 and TRBJ2-3): KAGVTQTPRYLIKTRGQQVTLSCSPISGHRSVSWYQQTPGQGLQFLFEYFSETQRNKGNFPGRFSGRQFSNSRSEMNVSTLELGDSALYLCASSSAPQGMDTQYFGPGTRLTVL.

The sample holds many counts of this clone. CDR3 loop: CSARDTLTGISYNEQFF. In nucleotides, the CDR3 is TGCAGTGCTAGAGATACCCTGACAGGGATCTCCTACAATGAGCAGTTCTTC. The chain carries TRBV20-1 and TRBJ2-1, with 7 nucleotides matching TRBD1. There are 17 residues in the CDR3. V shed 0 bases, J shed 0 bases, and the junction held 8 bases outside the gene matches. The V gene's germline CDR1 is DFQATT and CDR2 SNEGSKA (reference sequence).

Ten or more counts support this clone. The CDR3 DNA follows: TGTGCCAGCAGCTCGATTTGGGACGGTGACTATGGCTACACCTTC. Translating gives CASSSIWDGDYGYTF. The V call is TRBV5-6, the J call TRBJ1-2; maybe TRBD1 (5 bases). This CDR3 contains 15 residues. CDR1 SGHDT and CDR2 YYEEEE come from the germline V gene. Trimming pared 3 bases from V and 3 bases from J, leaving 15 bases between.

This clone was seen repeatedly, ten times or more. The chain carries TRBV19 and TRBJ2-7, with a possible D match to TRBD2 (5 bases). CDR3 size: 14 residues. Germline V CDR1 and CDR2: LNHDA, SQIVND (reference sequence). Between the trimmed V and J ends, which lost 5 bases and 1 base, there was a span of 12 bases. This CDR3 reads CASSHPSQSYEQYF. The CDR3 DNA reads as TGTGCCAGTAGTCACCCTAGCCAATCCTACGAGCAGTACTTC.